This T cell receptor (beta chain) was observed in a study of T cells in tumors after PD-1 blockade. Study background: On average, tumor samples gave more than 20,000 TCR templates and 6,000 to 7,500 unique clonotypes. Study outcomes and limitations: Clonal replacement was seen across treatment, not between pre-treatment samples. In squamous cell carcinoma, under 60% of expanded exhausted clones were novel.

Treatment was either pembrolizumab 200 mg every 3 weeks or cemiplimab 350 mg every 2 weeks. Sequencing was performed with immunoSEQ multiplex PCR; in TCRdb, only in-frame clones are kept and a portion is missing. The sample has about 15,000 clones; around 62% are singletons. A remark on this clone: No antigen is known for it.

The sequence came from a human donor with cutaneous squamous cell carcinoma. The starting material was tumor tissue, obtained after anti-PD-1 treatment.

CDR3 in amino acids: CASSLDPRDYGYTF. DNA for the CDR3: TGCGCCAGCAGCTTGGACCCCAGGGACTATGGCTACACCTTC. The chain joins TRBV5-1 to TRBJ1-2, with D tentatively TRBD1 (5 bases). Between the trimmed V and J ends, which lost 0 bases and 3 bases, there was a span of 9 bases. Per germline, CDR1 SGHRS and CDR2 YFSETQ. The CDR3 covers 14 residues.